This T cell receptor beta chain was sequenced for a study of blood T cell repertoires in COVID-19. Across the study: Sample material is recorded as cDNA or gDNA derived from T cells, B-cell-depleted T cells, or PBMCs.

Repertoires were generated with immunoSEQ multiplex PCR, while TCRdb's copy carries only in-frame clones and drops some. The sample shows 85,000 to 95,000 clones, just over 90% of them seen only once. This CDR3 comprises 15 residues. CDR1 and CDR2 from the germline V gene are MNHEY and SVGAGI. The J segment lost 4 bases and the V segment lost 8 bases, leaving 10 bases of the junction unmatched. Sequenced: peripheral blood. This clonotype originated in a woman between 45 and 65 years old in a cohort sampled during active COVID-19. The rearrangement joins TRBV6-5 to TRBJ2-1, with 8 bases fitting TRBD2. The CDR3: CASETSGGPYNEQFF. The CDR3 nucleotides are TGTGCCAGCGAAACCAGCGGGGGACCATACAATGAGCAGTTCTTC.